The 3 T cell receptor beta chains below come from one sample, sequenced in a study of regulatory T cells in long-lasting Graves disease. Construction of TCR beta libraries relied on iRepertoire HTBI primers and on Arm-PCR targeting CDR3 regions. MiXCR, run by TCRdb on the multiplex PCR reads, gives a single entry per CDR3 protein. The table includes about 400,000 distinct CDR3 sequences, more than 20% detected once. Time point given: persistent/refractory GD, antithyroid drugs over 5 years with positive TRAb. Isolated PBMC RNA provided the starting material for the TCR library. Specimen: peripheral blood mononuclear cells (PBMCs), collected when the disease was refractory, from a patient treated with antithyroid drugs. The receptors derive from a female donor with Graves disease.

The table lists this clonotype with many counts. This chain links TRBV7-7 with TRBJ2-5; D might be TRBD2 (5 bases). This CDR3 is built from 13 residues. Germline CDR1 reads SSHAT; CDR2 reads FNYEAQ (reference sequence). CDR3 in DNA: TGTGTTAGCGCCGCCGGACGCCAAGAGACCCAGTACTTC. This encodes CVSAAGRQETQYF.

This clonotype was seen repeatedly, ten times or more. The rearrangement uses TRBV28 and TRBJ1-1, with a possible D match to TRBD1 (5 bases). The length of the CDR3 is 11 residues. Germline values: CDR1 MDHEN, CDR2 SYDVKM. V was shortened by 7 bases and J by 10 bases, with 13 bases between the two germline ends. The CDR3 is CASIGPGGAFF. In DNA form, the CDR3 reads TGTGCCAGCATAGGGCCCGGGGGAGCTTTCTTT.

The chain employs TRBV19 and TRBJ2-2; 14 positions match TRBD2. The V gene end was trimmed by 10 bases and the J gene end by 4 bases; junction bases not matched to a gene: 14. The CDR3 sequence is 18 residues long. Germline V gene lookup returns CDR1 LNHDA and CDR2 SQIVND (reference sequence). The CDR3 sequence: CATQPGLAGVESTGELFF. The CDR3 coding sequence is TGTGCCACCCAACCGGGACTAGCGGGAGTGGAGAGCACCGGGGAGCTGTTTTTT.